These 9 T cell receptor beta chains originate from one sample sequenced in a study of blood T cell repertoires in COVID-19. Libraries were prepared by immunoSEQ multiplex PCR; TCRdb keeps only in-frame clonotypes and omits some of them. There are around 260,000 clones in the sample; about 80% occur only once, and approximately 9% lies in the top ten. The sample consisted of peripheral blood. Receptors were obtained from a woman aged 45-60 years who had recovered from COVID-19.

This clone was found once. At the DNA level, this CDR3 is encoded by other sequences in the same sample as well. The CDR3 is CASSQGGQNSNQPQHF. The DNA for the CDR3 is TGTGCCAGCAGCCAAGGTGGACAGAATAGCAATCAGCCCCAGCATTTT. This chain links TRBV28 with TRBJ1-5, with a tentative D call TRBD1 (6 bases). The V end was cut by 6 bases, the J end by 0 bases, with 15 bases between. The CDR3 loop spans 16 amino acids. The germline CDR1 and CDR2 sequences are MDHEN and SYDVKM.

The chain employs TRBV27 and TRBJ1-1, with D perhaps matching TRBD1 (5 bases). The CDR3 runs 13 residues. The V end was cut by 6 bases, the J end by 4 bases, with 12 bases between. Looked up from germline, CDR1 is MNHEY and CDR2 is SMNVEV (reference sequence). This CDR3 is CASRSGLVTEAFF. CDR3 DNA: TGTGCCAGCAGGTCAGGGTTGGTCACTGAAGCTTTCTTT.

The chain links TRBV7-9 to TRBJ2-7; possibly TRBD2 for D (6 bases). The germline CDR1 and CDR2 sequences are SEHNR and FQNEAQ (reference sequence). The CDR3 consists of 15 residues. V shed 3 bases and J shed 1 base, with 13 bases lying between them. CDR3 nucleotides: TGTGCCAGCAGCTTCGCATTTGGGGGGTCCTACGAGCAGTACTTC. The encoded protein is CASSFAFGGSYEQYF.

J is TRBJ2-7 and V is TRBV19, with 9 positions matching TRBD1. CDR3 length equals 14 residues. Looked up from germline, CDR1 is LNHDA and CDR2 is SQIVND (reference sequence). V trimming: 5 bases; J trimming: 6 bases; junction bases outside the gene matches: 8. The CDR3 spells CASSGDRVLGEQYF. The CDR3 DNA sequence: TGTGCCAGTAGTGGGGACAGGGTTCTTGGCGAGCAGTACTTC.

V usage is TRBV6-1 and J usage is TRBJ2-7; the D gene is possibly TRBD1 (5 bases). V shed 2 bases and J shed 8 bases, with 16 bases lying between them. The CDR3 is 14 residues long. Germline V gives CDR1 MNHNS, CDR2 SASEGT. The DNA of the CDR3 is TGTGCCAGCAGTGAAACCCAGGGCCCTTACAAGCAGTACTTC. Translated, it gives CASSETQGPYKQYF.

The chain links TRBV28 to TRBJ2-7; D remains unclear. Trimming pared 5 bases from V and 3 bases from J, leaving 8 bases between. CDR1 MDHEN and CDR2 SYDVKM come from the germline V gene. The CDR3 consists of 12 residues. The DNA for the CDR3 is TGTGCCAGCAGTCAAGAGATCTACGAGCAGTACTTC. Protein sequence: CASSQEIYEQYF.

The rearrangement links TRBV3-1 (or the pseudogene TRBV3-2) to TRBJ2-3, with 8 bases aligning to TRBD2. Germline-derived CDR1 and CDR2 are LGHDT and YNNKEL (reference sequence). This CDR3 contains 16 residues. V shed 1 base, J shed 6 bases, and the junction held 9 bases outside the gene matches. The CDR3 nucleotides are TGTGCCAGCAGCCAAGGCGGGACTAGGGCAACGGATACGCAGTATTTT. This translates into CASSQGGTRATDTQYF.

The chain links TRBV7-9 to TRBJ2-1; 9 bases are shared with TRBD2. The CDR3 has 15 residues. Per the germline V gene, CDR1 is SEHNR and CDR2 is FQNEAQ (reference sequence). Trimming at V came to 6 bases and at J to 5 bases, leaving 8 bases not matched to a gene. CDR3 amino acids: CASSRLTSGDNEQFF. The CDR3 nucleotides read TGTGCCAGCAGTCGTCTGACTAGCGGAGACAATGAGCAGTTCTTC.

The chain uses TRBV5-1 and TRBJ1-1, with D uncertain. Trimming cost V 4 bases and J 1 base, with 14 bases left between them. The CDR3 spans 15 residues. Germline V gene sequence: CDR1 SGHRS, CDR2 YFSETQ. The CDR3 here is CASSQQEGRNTEAFF. The CDR3 coding sequence is TGCGCCAGCAGCCAACAAGAAGGGAGGAACACTGAAGCTTTCTTT.